This T cell receptor (beta chain) stems from a study of cytomegalovirus exposure and HLA in healthy donors. Profiled with immunoSEQ multiplex PCR; TCRdb holds only in-frame clones, not every one. The sample lists some 68,000 clones, 90% to 95% seen once, with roughly 1.4% in the top ten. Sample: PBMCs. This clonotype was sampled from a man aged 18 to 29 in good health and CMV-seropositive.

In DNA form, the CDR3 reads TGTGCCAGCAGCCGATCCGGAGGGGTAAGCACTGAAGCTTTCTTT. Its protein product is CASSRSGGVSTEAFF. V gene TRBV9 combines with J gene TRBJ1-1; D perhaps matches TRBD1 (5 bases). CDR1 and CDR2 from the germline V gene are SGDLS and YYNGEE. CDR3 length equals 15 residues. Trimming stripped 4 bases from V and 4 bases from J, with 17 bases between.